The clone carrying this T cell receptor (beta chain) was picked up many times. The sample originates from a study of T-cell memory formation after mild COVID-19. TCRdb recomputed calls from the 5' RACE reads with MiXCR, one row per CDR3 protein. The sample has fewer than 250,000 distinct CDR3 sequences, approximately 30% seen once. Sample: PBMCs or a T cell subset sorted from them (not recorded which). The receptor was derived from an adult woman who had mild COVID-19 (a few samples of this study predate the infection). Cell type and time point are not known.

CDR3 residues: CASSYGPGGGYEQYF. The CDR3 nucleotides read TGTGCCAGCAGTTACGGCCCAGGGGGAGGATACGAGCAGTACTTC. This chain links TRBV6-5 with TRBJ2-7, with a tentative D call TRBD1 (7 bases). From germline, CDR1 is MNHEY and CDR2 SVGAGI. The CDR3 has 15 residues. The V and J ends lost 2 bases and 4 bases respectively, with 15 bases between them.